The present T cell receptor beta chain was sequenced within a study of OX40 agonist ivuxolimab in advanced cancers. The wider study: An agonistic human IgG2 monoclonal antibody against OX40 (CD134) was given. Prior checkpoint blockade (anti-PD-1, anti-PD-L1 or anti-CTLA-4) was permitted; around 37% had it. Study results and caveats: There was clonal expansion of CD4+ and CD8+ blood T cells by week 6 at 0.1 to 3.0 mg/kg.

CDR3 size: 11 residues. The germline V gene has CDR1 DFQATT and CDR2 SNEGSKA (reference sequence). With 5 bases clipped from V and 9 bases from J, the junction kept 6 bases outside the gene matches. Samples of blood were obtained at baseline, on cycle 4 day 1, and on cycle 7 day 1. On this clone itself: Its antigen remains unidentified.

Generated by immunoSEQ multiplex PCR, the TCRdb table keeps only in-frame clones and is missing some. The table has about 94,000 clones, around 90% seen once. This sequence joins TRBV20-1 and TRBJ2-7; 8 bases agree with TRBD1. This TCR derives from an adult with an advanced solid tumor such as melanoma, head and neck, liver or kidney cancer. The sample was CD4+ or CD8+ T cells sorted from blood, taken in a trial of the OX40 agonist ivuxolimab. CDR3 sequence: CSAGGQGAQYF. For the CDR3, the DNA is TGCAGTGCTGGCGGACAGGGAGCGCAGTACTTC.